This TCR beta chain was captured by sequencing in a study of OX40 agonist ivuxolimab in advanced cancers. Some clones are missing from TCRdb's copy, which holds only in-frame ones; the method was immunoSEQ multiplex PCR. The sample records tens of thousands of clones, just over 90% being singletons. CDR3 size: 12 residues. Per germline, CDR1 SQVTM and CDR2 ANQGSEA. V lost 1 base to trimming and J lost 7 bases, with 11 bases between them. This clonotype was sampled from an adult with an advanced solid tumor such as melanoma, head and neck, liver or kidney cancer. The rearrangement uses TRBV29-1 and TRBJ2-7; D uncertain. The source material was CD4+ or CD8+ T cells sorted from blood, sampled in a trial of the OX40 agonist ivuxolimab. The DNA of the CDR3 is TGCAGCGTTGAAGGTGGTACAGAAGAGCAGTACTTC. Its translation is CSVEGGTEEQYF.